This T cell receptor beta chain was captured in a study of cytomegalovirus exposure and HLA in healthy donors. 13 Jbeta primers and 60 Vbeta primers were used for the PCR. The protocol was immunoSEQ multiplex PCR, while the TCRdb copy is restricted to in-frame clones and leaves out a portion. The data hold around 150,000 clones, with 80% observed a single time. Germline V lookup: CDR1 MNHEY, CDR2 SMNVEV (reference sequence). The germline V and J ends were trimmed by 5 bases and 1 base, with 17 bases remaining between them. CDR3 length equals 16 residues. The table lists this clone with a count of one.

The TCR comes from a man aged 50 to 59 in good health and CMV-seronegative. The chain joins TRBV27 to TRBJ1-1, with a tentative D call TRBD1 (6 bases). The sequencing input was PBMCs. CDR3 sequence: CASSPKQGMGNTEAFF. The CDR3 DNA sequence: TGTGCCAGCAGTCCGAAACAGGGCATGGGGAACACTGAAGCTTTCTTT.